One TCR beta chain is described in this entry. The antigen is not known. CDR3 size: 16 residues. Germline V gives CDR1 ENHRY, CDR2 SYGVKD. Trimming pared 4 bases from V and 5 bases from J, leaving 20 bases between. The CDR3 regions of TCR beta were amplified from RNA transcripts. When the TCR CDR3 underwent first-round RT-PCR, the HTBI primer set was used. TCRdb processed the multiplex PCR reads anew with MiXCR; each CDR3 protein has one entry. This repertoire shows roughly 100,000 distinct CDR3 sequences, 51% found once; its top ten account for around 27%. This specimen comes from a study of T cells in Graves' hyperthyroidism and ophthalmopathy. Overall study results and limits: By a 13 V-J model, ophthalmopathy was set apart from stable hyperthyroidism.

The TCR sequence derives from a woman aged 35 to 49 with Graves' hyperthyroidism. Input material: blood. The V call is TRBV10-3, the J call TRBJ1-2; possibly TRBD1 for D (6 bases). The CDR3 region is CAISVYTQGRGYGYTF. CDR3 in DNA: TGTGCCATCAGTGTCTACACTCAGGGGCGCGGGTATGGCTACACCTTC.